The 16 T cell receptor beta chains below were found in one sample sequenced in a study of tumour-infiltrating T cells in Burkitt lymphoma. Here immunoSEQ multiplex PCR was the method, and the copy in TCRdb shows in-frame clones only, minus some. The data contain 11,000 to 15,000 clones, less than 90% of them singletons. Sample: tumor tissue. Every receptor here comes from a human donor with diffuse large B-cell lymphoma.

This clone was seen only a few times. The chain links TRBV27 to TRBJ2-3; 7 nucleotides align to TRBD2. Germline V gives CDR1 MNHEY, CDR2 SMNVEV (reference sequence). The CDR3 extends over 14 amino acids. V was pared by 5 bases and J by 2 bases, with 4 bases of the junction left unmatched. CDR3 nucleotides: TGTGCCAGCAGTCCGCGGGGGACCACAGATACGCAGTATTTT. Amino acid sequence: CASSPRGTTDTQYF.

This clone was detected only once. The chain couples TRBV7-6 to TRBJ1-1; no firm D call. Looked up from germline, CDR1 is SGHVS and CDR2 is FNYEAQ. Trimming pared 4 bases from V and 0 bases from J, leaving 6 bases between. This CDR3 has 13 residues. CDR3 in DNA: TGTGCCAGCAGCTCCTACATGAACACTGAAGCTTTCTTT. It yields the protein CASSSYMNTEAFF.

This sequence joins TRBV19 and TRBJ1-4, with 8 bases fitting TRBD1. This CDR3 comprises 19 residues. The germline CDR1 and CDR2 sequences are LNHDA and SQIVND (reference sequence). V gave up 3 bases and J gave up 6 bases; unmatched junction bases: 18. This CDR3 reads CASSMLTGGSGGRDEKLFF. The CDR3 DNA is TGTGCCAGTAGTATGCTCACCGGAGGGTCAGGGGGCAGGGATGAAAAACTGTTTTTT.

This sequence joins TRBV9 and TRBJ2-3; no firm D call. CDR1 is SGDLS and CDR2 is YYNGEE in the germline V gene. This CDR3 has 13 residues. Trimming shortened V by 3 bases and J by 5 bases, and 10 bases separated the two germline ends. The CDR3 DNA is TGTGCCAGCAGCGCCTTTCTCGGAGATACGCAGTATTTT. Translated, it gives CASSAFLGDTQYF.

The V and J genes are TRBV6-5 and TRBJ2-2, with unresolved D. CDR3 length equals 12 residues. Looked up from germline, CDR1 is MNHEY and CDR2 is SVGAGI. V lost 4 bases and J lost 2, with 2 bases in between. Here the CDR3 reads CASSSNTGELFF. The CDR3 DNA follows: TGTGCCAGCAGTTCCAACACCGGGGAGCTGTTTTTT.

The rearrangement uses TRBV4-3 and TRBJ2-7, with 7 bases matching TRBD1. The V gene end was trimmed by 4 bases and the J gene end by 3 bases; junction bases not matched to a gene: 6. CDR1 LGHNA and CDR2 YSLEER come from the germline V gene. This CDR3 has 14 amino acids. This CDR3 reads CASSPGTDNYEQYF. As DNA, the CDR3 is TGCGCCAGCAGCCCCGGGACAGACAACTACGAGCAGTACTTC.

The chain couples TRBV9 to TRBJ2-5; 7 positions agree with TRBD1. The CDR3 has 15 amino acids. Per germline, CDR1 SGDLS and CDR2 YYNGEE. J was trimmed by 4 bases and V by 4 bases; bases with no gene match: 10. CDR3 in amino acids: CASSPGQAYGETQYF. The CDR3 DNA is TGTGCCAGCAGCCCAGGACAGGCCTACGGAGAGACCCAGTACTTC.

The sample holds a few counts of this clone. This chain links TRBV14 with TRBJ2-4; D possibly corresponds to TRBD1 (5 bases). From germline, CDR1 is SGHDN and CDR2 FVKESK. This CDR3 has 17 residues. Between the trimmed V and J ends, which lost 0 bases and 0 bases, there was a span of 12 bases. The CDR3: CASSQDGADLAKNIQYF. CDR3 sequence (DNA): TGTGCCAGCAGCCAAGATGGGGCAGACTTAGCCAAAAACATTCAGTACTTC.

The rearrangement links TRBV12-5 to TRBJ2-7; 9 bases align to TRBD1. V dropped 7 bases and J dropped 2; count of bases not matched to a gene: 18. Germline V gene sequence: CDR1 LGHNT, CDR2 FRNRAP. This CDR3 has 18 residues. CDR3 bases: TGTGCTAGTGCTCCGCGCCCTTCTCAACGGGACAGGGCCTACGAGCAGTACTTC. It is translated as CASAPRPSQRDRAYEQYF.

V usage is TRBV19 and J usage is TRBJ1-1; D possibly corresponds to TRBD1 (6 bases). The CDR3 runs to 14 residues. Trimming took off 5 bases at V and 5 bases at J, with 15 bases between the two ends. The germline V gene encodes CDR1 LNHDA and CDR2 SQIVND (reference sequence). The chain's CDR3 is CASSSGTLGTEAFF. DNA for the CDR3: TGTGCCAGTAGTTCCGGGACATTGGGAACTGAAGCTTTCTTT.

The V gene is TRBV27, the J gene TRBJ2-7, with 10 bases aligning to TRBD1. Trimming at V came to 5 bases and at J to 0 bases, leaving 4 bases not matched to a gene. This CDR3 contains 15 residues. The germline V gene encodes CDR1 MNHEY and CDR2 SMNVEV (reference sequence). The CDR3: CASSTGQGPSYEQYF. The CDR3 DNA reads as TGTGCCAGCAGTACGGGACAGGGGCCCTCCTACGAGCAGTACTTC.

The chain employs TRBV7-2 and TRBJ2-2, with TRBD1 as a possible D gene (6 bases). Germline loops: CDR1 SGHTA, CDR2 FQGNSA. The CDR3 covers 15 residues. V gave up 5 bases and J gave up 3 bases, with 13 bases separating them. CDR3 DNA: TGTGCCAGCAGCCCCAGGACAGCCTACACCGGGGAGCTGTTTTTT. Translation gives CASSPRTAYTGELFF. Filled out from reference TRBV7-2 and TRBJ2-2, the complete variable domain reads GAGVSQSPSNKVTEKGKDVELRCDPISGHTALYWYRQSLGQGLEFLIYFQGNSAPDKSGLPSDRFSAERTGGSVSTLTIQRTQQEDSAVYLCASSPRTAYTGELFFGEGSRLTVL.

This clone appeared once. The rearrangement links TRBV19 to TRBJ1-1; 8 bases map to TRBD1. The CDR3 spans 15 residues. Trimming removed 4 bases from V and 1 base from J; junction bases left unmatched: 5. Germline V gene sequence: CDR1 LNHDA, CDR2 SQIVND (reference sequence). The CDR3, as DNA: TGTGCCAGTAGTACCTACAGGGGGTCGAACACTGAAGCTTTCTTT. Translated, it gives CASSTYRGSNTEAFF.

The chain has TRBV9 and TRBJ2-1, with TRBD2 matching 7 bases. Germline assignment: CDR1 SGDLS and CDR2 YYNGEE. J was trimmed by 0 bases and V by 4 bases; bases with no gene match: 4. This CDR3 contains 15 residues. The CDR3 region is CASSPSGISYNEQFF. DNA for the CDR3: TGTGCCAGCAGCCCCAGCGGGATCTCCTACAATGAGCAGTTCTTC. The full variable domain, with the rest looked up from reference TRBV9 and TRBJ2-1, is DSGVTQTPKHLITATGQRVTLRCSPRSGDLSVYWYQQSLDQGLQFLIQYYNGEERAKGNILERFSAQQFPDLHSELNLSSLELGDSALYFCASSPSGISYNEQFFGPGTRLTVL.

The rearrangement uses TRBV19 and TRBJ1-1; no clear D. Germline CDR1 and CDR2: LNHDA and SQIVND (reference sequence). Trimming stripped 2 bases from V and 0 bases from J, with 4 bases between. This CDR3 is built from 13 residues. Written as DNA, the CDR3 is TGTGCCAGTAGTATACATGTGAACACTGAAGCTTTCTTT. Translating it yields CASSIHVNTEAFF.

The chain recombines TRBV27 with TRBJ2-3; tentatively, D is TRBD2 (5 bases). Germline CDR1 is MNHEY and CDR2 is SMNVEV (reference sequence). This CDR3 comprises 15 residues. V was trimmed by 2 bases and J by 4 bases, leaving 13 bases between them. DNA for the CDR3: TGTGCCAGCAGTTTAAGGACTTTTAGGGCAGATACGCAGTATTTT. It specifies CASSLRTFRADTQYF.